This TCR beta chain was captured by sequencing in a study of vaccination effects on CD4 cells after COVID-19. Study-level background: Vaccine administered to participants consisted of two doses of either BNT162b2 or mRNA-1273.

Worth noting for this clone: The antigen remains undetermined.

Profiling relied on immunoSEQ multiplex PCR, and the TCRdb table lists in-frame clones only, not all of them. Here the sample spans tens of thousands of clones, 81% being singletons. Under the ViraFEST assay, PBMC were stimulated with viral peptide pools so that antigen-specific CD4+ T cells expanded. Sequencing was performed afterwards. The culture ran for approximately 10 days, and then CD4+ T cells were isolated. Negative nucleocapsid antibody tests before and after vaccination confirmed no previous SARS-CoV-2 infection. Deletions cut 5 bases from V and 5 bases from J, with 15 bases between. CDR1 is LNHNV and CDR2 is YYDKDF in the germline V gene (reference sequence). CDR3 length: 14 amino acids.

The sequence was collected from a human donor who received a COVID-19 vaccine. The input for sequencing was CD4+ T cells from PBMCs cultured with HCoV-229E spike peptides, taken before COVID-19 vaccination. J is TRBJ1-1 and V is TRBV15; no clear D gene. The CDR3 is CATSLGFSRTEAFF. CDR3 coding DNA: TGTGCCACCAGCCTCGGGTTTAGTAGGACTGAAGCTTTCTTT.